This T cell receptor (beta chain) was recovered during a study of STAT5B mutations in CD4+ large granular lymphocyte leukemia. General observations from the study: Top patient clones used TRBV06 genes more often: 8/27 versus 2/35 in controls. Patient CD4-sorted repertoires stayed more clonal than healthy ones after leukemic-clone removal.

Here immunoSEQ multiplex PCR was the method, and the copy in TCRdb shows in-frame clones only, minus some. This sample yields about 30,000 clones, of which approximately 79% are seen a single time; 2% to 2.5% belongs to the top ten. A word on this clone: Its antigen is as yet unknown.

In germline, CDR1 is KGHSH, CDR2 LQKENI. CDR3 length equals 15 residues. Trimming stripped 3 bases from V and 0 bases from J, with 11 bases between. This TCR was sampled from a human donor in good health. V usage is TRBV18 and J usage is TRBJ1-2, with D hard to call. The sequencing sample was made of CD4+ T cells from blood buffy coats. CDR3 sequence (DNA): TGTGCCAGCTCACCCTCACAGCAATCTAACTATGGCTACACCTTC. This codes for CASSPSQQSNYGYTF.